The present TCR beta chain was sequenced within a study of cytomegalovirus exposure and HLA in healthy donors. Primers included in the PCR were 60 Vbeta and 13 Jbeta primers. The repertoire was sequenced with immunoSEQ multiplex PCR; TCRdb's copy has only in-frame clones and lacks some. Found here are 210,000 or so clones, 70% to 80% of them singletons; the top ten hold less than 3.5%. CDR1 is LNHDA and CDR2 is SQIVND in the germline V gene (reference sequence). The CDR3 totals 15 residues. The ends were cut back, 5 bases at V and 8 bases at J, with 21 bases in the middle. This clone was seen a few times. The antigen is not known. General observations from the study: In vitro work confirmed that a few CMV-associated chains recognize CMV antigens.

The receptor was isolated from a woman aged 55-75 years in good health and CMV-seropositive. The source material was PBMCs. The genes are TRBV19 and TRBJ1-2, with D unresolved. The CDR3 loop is CASSVSHGNHRGYTF. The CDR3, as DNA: TGTGCCAGTAGTGTGTCTCACGGGAATCATCGGGGCTACACCTTC.